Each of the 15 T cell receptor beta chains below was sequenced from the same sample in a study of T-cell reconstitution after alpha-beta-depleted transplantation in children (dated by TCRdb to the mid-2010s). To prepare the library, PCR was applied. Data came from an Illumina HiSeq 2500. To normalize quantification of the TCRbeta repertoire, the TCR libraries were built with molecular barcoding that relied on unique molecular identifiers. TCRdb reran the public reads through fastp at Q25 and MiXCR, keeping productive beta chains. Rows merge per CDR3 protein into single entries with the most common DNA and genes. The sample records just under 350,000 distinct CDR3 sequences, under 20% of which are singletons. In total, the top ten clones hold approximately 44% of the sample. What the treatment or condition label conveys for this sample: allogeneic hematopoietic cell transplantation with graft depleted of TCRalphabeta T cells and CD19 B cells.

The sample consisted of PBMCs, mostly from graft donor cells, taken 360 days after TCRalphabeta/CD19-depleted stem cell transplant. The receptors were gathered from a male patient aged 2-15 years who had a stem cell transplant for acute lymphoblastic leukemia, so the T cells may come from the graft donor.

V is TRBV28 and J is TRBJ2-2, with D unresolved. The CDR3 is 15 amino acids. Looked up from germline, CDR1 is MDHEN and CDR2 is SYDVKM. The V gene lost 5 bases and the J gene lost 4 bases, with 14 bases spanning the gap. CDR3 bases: TGTGCCAGCAGTCCCCCCCTCGCAGGCACCGGGGAGCTGTTTTTT. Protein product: CASSPPLAGTGELFF.

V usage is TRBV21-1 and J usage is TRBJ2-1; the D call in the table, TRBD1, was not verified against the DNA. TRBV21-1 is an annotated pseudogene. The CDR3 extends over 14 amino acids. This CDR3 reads CASSPLAPNNEQFF. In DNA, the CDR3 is TGTGCCAGCAGCCCCCTAGCGCCTAACAATGAGCAGTTCTTC.

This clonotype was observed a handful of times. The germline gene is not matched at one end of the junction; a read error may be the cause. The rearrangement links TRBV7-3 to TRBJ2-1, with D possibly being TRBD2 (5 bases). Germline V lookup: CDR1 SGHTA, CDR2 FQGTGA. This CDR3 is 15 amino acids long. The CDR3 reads CASSLRGPARNGQFF. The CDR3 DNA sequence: TGTGCCAGCAGCCTTCGGGGTCCCGCTCGCAATGGGCAGTTCTTC. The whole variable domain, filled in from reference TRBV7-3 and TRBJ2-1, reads GAGVSQTPSNKVTEKGKYVELRCDPISGHTALYWYRQSLGQGPEFLIYFQGTGAADDSGLPNDRFFAVRPEGSVSTLKIQRTERGDSAVYLCASSLRGPARNGQFFGPGTRLTVL.

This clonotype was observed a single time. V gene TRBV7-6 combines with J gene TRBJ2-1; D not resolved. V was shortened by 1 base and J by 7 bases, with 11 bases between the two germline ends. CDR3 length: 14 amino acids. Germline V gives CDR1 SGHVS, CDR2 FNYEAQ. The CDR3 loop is CASSLGWVRNEQFF. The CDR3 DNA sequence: TGTGCCAGCAGCTTAGGGTGGGTGAGGAATGAGCAGTTCTTC.

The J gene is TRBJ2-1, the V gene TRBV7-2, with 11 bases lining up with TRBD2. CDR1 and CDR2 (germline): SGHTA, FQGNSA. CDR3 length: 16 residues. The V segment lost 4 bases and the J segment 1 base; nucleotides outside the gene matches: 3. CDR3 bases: TGTGCCAGCAGCTCCCGACTAGCGGGATCCTACAATGAGCAGTTCTTC. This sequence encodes CASSSRLAGSYNEQFF. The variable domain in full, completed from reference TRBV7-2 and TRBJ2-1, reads GAGVSQSPSNKVTEKGKDVELRCDPISGHTALYWYRQSLGQGLEFLIYFQGNSAPDKSGLPSDRFSAERTGGSVSTLTIQRTQQEDSAVYLCASSSRLAGSYNEQFFGPGTRLTVL.

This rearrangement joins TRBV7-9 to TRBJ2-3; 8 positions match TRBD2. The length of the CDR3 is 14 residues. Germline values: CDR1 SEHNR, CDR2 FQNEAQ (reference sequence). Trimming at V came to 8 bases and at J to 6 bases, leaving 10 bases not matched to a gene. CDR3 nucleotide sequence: TGTGCCAGCGGGGCGGGAGGACCCCTGGATACGCAGTATTTT. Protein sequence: CASGAGGPLDTQYF.

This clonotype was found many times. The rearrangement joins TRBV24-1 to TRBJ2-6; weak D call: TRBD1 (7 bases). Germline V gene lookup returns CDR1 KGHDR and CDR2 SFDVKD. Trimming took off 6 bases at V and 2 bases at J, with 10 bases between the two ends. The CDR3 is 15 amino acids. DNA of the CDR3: TGTGCCACCAGTTCAGGGGGGCCTGGGGCCAACGTCCTGACTTTC. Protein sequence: CATSSGGPGANVLTF.

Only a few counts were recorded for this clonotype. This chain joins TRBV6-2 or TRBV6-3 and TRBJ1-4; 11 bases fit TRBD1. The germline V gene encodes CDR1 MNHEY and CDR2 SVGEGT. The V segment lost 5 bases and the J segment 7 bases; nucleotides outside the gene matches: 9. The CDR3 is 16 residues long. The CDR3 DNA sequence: TGTGCCAGCAGTCAAGCCCGGACAGGGGGCACTGAAAAACTGTTTTTT. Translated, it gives CASSQARTGGTEKLFF.

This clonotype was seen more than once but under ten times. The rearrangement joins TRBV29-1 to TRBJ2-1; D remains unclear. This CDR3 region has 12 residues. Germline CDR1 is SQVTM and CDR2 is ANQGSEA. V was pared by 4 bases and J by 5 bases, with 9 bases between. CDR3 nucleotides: TGCAGCGTTGTTGCCAACGACAATGAGCAGTTCTTC. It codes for CSVVANDNEQFF.

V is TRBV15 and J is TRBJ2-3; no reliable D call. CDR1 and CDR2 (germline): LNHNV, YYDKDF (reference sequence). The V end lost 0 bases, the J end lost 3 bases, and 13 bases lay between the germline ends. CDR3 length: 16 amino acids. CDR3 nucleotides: TGTGCCACCAGCAGAGAGTCGCCAAACCCGACAGATACGCAGTATTTT. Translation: CATSRESPNPTDTQYF.

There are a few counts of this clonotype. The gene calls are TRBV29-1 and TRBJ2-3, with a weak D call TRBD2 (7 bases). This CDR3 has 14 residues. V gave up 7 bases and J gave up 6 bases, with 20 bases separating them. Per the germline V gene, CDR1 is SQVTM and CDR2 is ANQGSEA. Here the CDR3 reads CSARGASATDTQYF. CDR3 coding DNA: TGCAGCGCCCGGGGGGCTTCCGCCACCGATACGCAGTATTTT.

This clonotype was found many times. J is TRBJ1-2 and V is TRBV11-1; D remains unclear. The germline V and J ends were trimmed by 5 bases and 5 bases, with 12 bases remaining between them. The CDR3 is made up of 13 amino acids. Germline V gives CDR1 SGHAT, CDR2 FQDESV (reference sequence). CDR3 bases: TGTGCCAGCAGCCTCAGAGGAGTGTATGGCTACACCTTC. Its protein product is CASSLRGVYGYTF.

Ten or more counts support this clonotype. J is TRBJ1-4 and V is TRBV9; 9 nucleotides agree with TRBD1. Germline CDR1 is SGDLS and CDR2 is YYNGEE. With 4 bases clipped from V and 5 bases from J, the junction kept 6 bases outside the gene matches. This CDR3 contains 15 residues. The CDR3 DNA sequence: TGTGCCAGCAGCCTATGGGGACAGGGAAATGAAAAACTGTTTTTT. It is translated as CASSLWGQGNEKLFF.

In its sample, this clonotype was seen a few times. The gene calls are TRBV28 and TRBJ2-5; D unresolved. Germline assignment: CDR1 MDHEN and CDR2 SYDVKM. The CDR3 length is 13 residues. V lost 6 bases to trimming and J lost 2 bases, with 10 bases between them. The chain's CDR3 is CASSPGDQETQYF. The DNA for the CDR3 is TGTGCCAGCAGCCCAGGTGATCAAGAGACCCAGTACTTC.

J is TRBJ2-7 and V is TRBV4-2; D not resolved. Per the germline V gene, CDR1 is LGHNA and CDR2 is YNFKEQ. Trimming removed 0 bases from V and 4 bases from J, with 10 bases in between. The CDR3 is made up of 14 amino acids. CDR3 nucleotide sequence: TGTGCCAGCAGCCAAGATGCGAATCCTTACGAGCAGTACTTC. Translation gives CASSQDANPYEQYF.